This TCR beta chain stems from a study of cytomegalovirus exposure and HLA in healthy donors (dated by TCRdb to 2017 to 2019). Regarding the complete study: An earlier analysis of about 530 of the donors reported about 300 Gb of sequence data and 117 million unique TCR beta sequences obtained from about 170 million T cells. To study patterns of TCR occurrence, a later analysis re-analyzed previously published TCR beta repertoires from more than 550 donors and added high-resolution HLA genotyping. Rather than using new phenotypic data, the later analysis identified candidate immune exposures from TCR beta sequences and from how often those sequences occurred across donors. In an earlier analysis of 587 of the donors, high-throughput TCR beta sequencing was used to judge whether each TCR beta V gene segment behaved as functional or pseudogenic. Among 398 genotyped donors of the cohort, an average of 235,054 unique TCR beta nucleotide sequences were sequenced per donor, roughly a sixth of them non-productive. The study was designed to test whether signatures of past pathogen exposure could be identified by cataloging public T cell receptors. Class I and class II HLA loci were covered by the typing at four-digit resolution. Of the 350 to 400 genotyped donors, 65% to 90% fell in the genetic ancestry cluster associated with self-reported Caucasian donors. Approximately 310 gigabases of sequencing data and approximately 84 million unique TCR sequences were included in an early release covering about 700 HLA-typed donors. A separate validation cohort of 90 to 150 different subjects was used in addition to the approximately 610-subject first cohort. All discovery cohort repertoires had been generated using a single sequencing platform. In a later genetic analysis, genome-wide SNP genotypes for 398 of the 666 donors were used, and that subset was treated as a discovery cohort. To predict cytomegalovirus infection status, the study combined high-throughput TCR immunosequencing, statistical association of individual TCRs with disease status, and machine learning. Roughly 5 DR-DQ haplotypes were handled as single units for association and clustering because linkage in the cohort was strong. The study used immunosequencing to profile the T cell repertoires of hundreds of subjects and linked those repertoires to cytomegalovirus serostatus. Donor age, sex, ethnicity and CMV serostatus were compiled together with the repertoire data. The number of donors typed differed by locus, with roughly 620-640 for A, B, C, DRB1 and DQB1, 522 for DQA1, 600 to 610 for DPA1, and 400 to 490 for DPB1. Paper-wide results and their limitations: Most TCR sequences were observed very rarely across donors, whereas some public TCRs were present in many individuals. Linkage disequilibrium might explain the correlated functional status among segregating V segments, but an unknown experimental factor could not be ruled out. When HLA alleles, especially DR and DQ, strongly co-occurred, TCR associations were difficult to assign to individual alleles. According to a later analysis, TCR association rates differed among HLA loci, with DRB1 alleles showing the most associated TCRs and HLA-C alleles showing the fewest. For the cohort, immune exposure information was limited to CMV serostatus. At a false discovery rate of 0.05, a later analysis linked around 15,000 TCR beta sequences to specific HLA alleles. Only TCR beta chains were sequenced in this cohort, and the absence of alpha or paired-chain data limited detectable features. The earlier analysis of nearly 600 of the donors excluded over 15 rarely observed V segments, including chromosome 9 orphons, because counts were too low. A later analysis found that HLA-associated TCR beta chains were more clonally expanded and had lower generation probabilities than equally common non-associated chains. It was suggested by the authors that the approach could potentially be generalized to other disease states and immunological phenotypes. Broadly in line with IMGT annotations, most TCR beta V segments showed up in productive rearrangements about 90% or about 30% of the time in an earlier analysis of 587 of the donors. A further reported finding was that TCR beta sequences accurately predicted the HLA-A and HLA-B alleles for most subjects in the first cohort. The presence/absence analyses assumed that sequencing depth was roughly uniform across donors, and that assumption may not be true. In a later genetic analysis, a missense DCLRE1C variant was associated with V-gene and J-gene trimming of TCR beta chains, and the association was replicated in an independent cohort. In vitro tests confirmed that a few of the cytomegalovirus-associated TCR beta chains recognize cytomegalovirus antigens. In both the original and validation cohorts, the classifier was reported to diagnose cytomegalovirus status with high specificity and sensitivity. Most CMV-associated TCR beta chains appeared to be HLA-restricted in a later analysis, and the HLA associations seemed to be driven largely by CMV exposure. A group of highly shared sequence variants was considered likely to be a technical artifact of the sequencing pipeline. In the study, about 150 TCR beta chains were listed as associated with cytomegalovirus. Compared with the roughly 710-donor mean, donors in an Asian-associated ancestry cluster had fewer N-insertions in productive TCRs, according to a later genetic analysis. Because the 87-base-pair reads could not distinguish some IMGT-functional V segments, including TRBV6-2 and TRBV6-3, those segments were excluded. According to a later analysis, parvovirus B19, influenza, CMV and Epstein-Barr virus appeared linked to several top co-occurrence clusters. HLA typing was unavailable for some donors at each locus, so association tests used only the typed subset.

Regarding this clone: Its antigen is still unknown. No qualities accompany the bases; no much larger clone lies one base away.

The library was prepared using the immunoSEQ multiplex PCR assay. For the multiplex PCR, a mixture combining 60 forward primers for TCR Vbeta segments and 13 reverse primers for TCR Jbeta segments was used. The CDR3 region of rearranged TCR beta genes was amplified from genomic DNA with a multiplex PCR assay. The Illumina HiSeq System was used to sequence the amplified TCR beta libraries as 87-base-pair reads. In the authors' own workflow: A later analysis counted about 80 million unique TCR beta chains across the 550 to 750 repertoires, and around 9.9 million of these chains were shared by at least two donors. To remove PCR and sequencing errors, raw reads were error-corrected and collapsed into unique sequences using a nearest-neighbor algorithm that merged closely related sequences. Alignment of CDR3 sequences to IMGT reference sequences was used to assign V, D and J gene segments. For a sequence to be retained, a match of at least six nucleotides to both a V gene segment and a J gene segment was required. A rearrangement counted as productive if the CDR3 had no stop codons and remained in frame with V and J, and every other rearrangement counted as non-productive. CDR3 was defined according to IMGT convention as the region running from the second conserved V-encoded cysteine to the conserved J-encoded phenylalanine. Sequences without an unambiguous match to a single V gene segment were excluded from the earlier analysis of several hundred of the donors. In an earlier analysis of some 590 of the donors, V segments were called functional above 56.7% productive rearrangements and were called segregating when the between-donor standard deviation exceeded 5%. A statistical classification framework was built for diagnosing cytomegalovirus status from the catalog of TCR beta chain sequences. A later analysis assigned V and J genes by comparing TCR nucleotide sequences with IMGT/GENE-DB human TR gene sequences. Using the TCRdist pipeline, a later analysis assigned CDR3 sequences along with most-parsimonious VDJ recombination scenarios. In a later analysis, each TCR beta chain was defined by its CDR3 amino acid sequence together with its V-gene family, and reads without a unique V-gene family were excluded. To address suspected cross-contamination and a sequencing artifact, a later analysis removed under 600 highly shared, low-generation-probability nucleotide sequences. In a later analysis, a clonal expansion index for each public chain was calculated from normalized within-repertoire ranks of inferred template counts. In a later analysis, generation probabilities were computed with a VDJ recombination model fitted to out-of-frame rearrangements, and the resulting probabilities were checked against IGoR. A later analysis scored TCR-TCR, TCR-HLA and TCR-CMV co-occurrence with hypergeometric tests, applying a repertoire-size bias correction to TCR pairs. To estimate false discovery rates, a later analysis permuted the HLA or CMV assignments 20 times. A later analysis grouped co-occurring TCRs with DBSCAN, adding TCRdist sequence similarity when clustering within HLA-allele-positive subsets. Co-occurrence clustering excluded repertoires with fewer than 30,000 or more than 120,000 public chains, plus five with anomalous nucleotide sharing. TCRdb re-hosts the immuneACCESS table, in-frame sequences only. Its copies lack some clones; in the studies checked, an unresolved V gene accounts for under half of them, and the cause for the rest is not known. D and trimming were read from the DNA, whereas the V and J calls and clone size are those reported in that table. This sample comprises 75,000 to 100,000 clones, 69% of them detected only once. Of the sample, over 1% is held by the ten largest clones.

The cohort comprised fewer than 700 healthy bone marrow donors. At the time of sampling, all cohort members were nominally healthy, though unrecorded immune exposures were likely present. The donor tested CMV seronegative, placing the donor among the roughly 340 seronegative members of the cohort. Every donor gave a peripheral blood sample, and the peripheral blood mononuclear cells from that sample were used for TCR beta sequencing. Genomic DNA extraction from the blood cell samples was performed with the Qiagen DNeasy Blood Extraction Kit. For CDR1 and CDR2, the germline V gene (reference sequence) lists SGHNT and YYREEE. For this chain, trimming is 0 bases at the V end and 4 bases at the J end, and the number of junction bases without a gene match is 5. From the cysteine through the phenylalanine, the CDR3 covers 15 amino acids. Only the CDR3 DNA is retained, 45 bases long and in frame from the first base.

Sequencing input: PBMCs. This sequence originates from a female donor in good health and CMV-seronegative. The V gene is TRBV5-4 and the J gene is TRBJ2-7; 9 bases in the middle match TRBD2. The DNA sequence is as follows: TGTGCCAGCAGCTTGGGGGCTAGCGGGGCTTACGAGCAGTACTTC. The encoded protein is CASSLGASGAYEQYF.